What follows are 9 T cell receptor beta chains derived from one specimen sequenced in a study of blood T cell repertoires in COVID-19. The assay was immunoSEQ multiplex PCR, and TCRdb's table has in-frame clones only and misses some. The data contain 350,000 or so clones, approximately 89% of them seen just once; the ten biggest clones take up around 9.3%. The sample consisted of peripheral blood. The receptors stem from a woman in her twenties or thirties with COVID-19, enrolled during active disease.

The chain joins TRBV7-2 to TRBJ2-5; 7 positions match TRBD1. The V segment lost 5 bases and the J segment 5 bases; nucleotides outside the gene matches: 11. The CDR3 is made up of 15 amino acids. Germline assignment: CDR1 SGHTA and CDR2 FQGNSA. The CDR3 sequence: CASSPVTSQGETQYF. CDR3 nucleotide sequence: TGTGCCAGCAGCCCCGTTACTTCACAGGGGGAGACCCAGTACTTC.

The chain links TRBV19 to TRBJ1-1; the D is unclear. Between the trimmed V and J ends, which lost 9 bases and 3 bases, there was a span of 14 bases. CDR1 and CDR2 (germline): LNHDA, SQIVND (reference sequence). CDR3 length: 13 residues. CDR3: CASLSGWDTEAFF. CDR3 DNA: TGTGCCAGCCTTTCGGGGTGGGACACTGAAGCTTTCTTT. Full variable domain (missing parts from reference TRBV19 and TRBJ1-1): DGGITQSPKYLFRKEGQNVTLSCEQNLNHDAMYWYRQDPGQGLRLIYYSQIVNDFQKGDIAEGYSVSREKKESFPLTVTSAQKNPTAFYLCASLSGWDTEAFFGQGTRLTVV.

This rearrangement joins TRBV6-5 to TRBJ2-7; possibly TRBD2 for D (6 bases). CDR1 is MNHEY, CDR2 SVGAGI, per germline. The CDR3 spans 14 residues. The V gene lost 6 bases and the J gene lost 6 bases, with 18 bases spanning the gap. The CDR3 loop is CASRRDSNPTEQYF. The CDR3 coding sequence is TGTGCCAGCAGGCGGGACTCGAACCCCACCGAGCAGTACTTC.

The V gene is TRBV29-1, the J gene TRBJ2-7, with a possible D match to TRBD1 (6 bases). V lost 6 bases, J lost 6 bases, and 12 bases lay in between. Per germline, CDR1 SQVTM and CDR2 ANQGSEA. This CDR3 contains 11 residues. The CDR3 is CSVVQGREQYF. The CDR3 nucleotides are TGCAGCGTAGTACAGGGACGCGAGCAGTACTTC.

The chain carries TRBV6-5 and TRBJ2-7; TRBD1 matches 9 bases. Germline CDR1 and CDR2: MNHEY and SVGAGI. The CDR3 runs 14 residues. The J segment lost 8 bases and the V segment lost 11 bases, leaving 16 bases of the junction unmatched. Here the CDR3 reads CAGEPGQGELKQYF. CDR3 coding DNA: TGTGCCGGGGAACCGGGACAGGGTGAATTAAAGCAGTACTTC.

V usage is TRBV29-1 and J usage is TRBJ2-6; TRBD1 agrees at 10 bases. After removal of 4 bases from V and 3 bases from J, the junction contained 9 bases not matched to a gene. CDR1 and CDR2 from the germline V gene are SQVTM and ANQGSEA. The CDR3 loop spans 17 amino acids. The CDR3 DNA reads TGCAGCGTTGCAACGGGACAGGGGAATTTTGGGGCCAACGTCCTGACTTTC. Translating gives CSVATGQGNFGANVLTF.

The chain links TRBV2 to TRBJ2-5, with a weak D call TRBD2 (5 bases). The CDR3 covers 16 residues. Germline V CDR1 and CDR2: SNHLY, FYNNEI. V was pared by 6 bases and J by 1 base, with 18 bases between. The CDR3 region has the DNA TGTGCCAGCAGGAGGGCGGCTAGCAGAACCCAAGAGACCCAGTACTTC. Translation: CASRRAASRTQETQYF.

This CDR3 is CAISLGGLAGGPEQFF. CDR3 nucleotide sequence: TGTGCCATATCGCTCGGGGGGCTAGCGGGAGGGCCTGAGCAGTTCTTC. V usage is TRBV11-1 and J usage is TRBJ2-1; 12 nucleotides align to TRBD2. Germline loops: CDR1 SGHAT, CDR2 FQDESV (reference sequence). V lost 10 bases and J lost 9; bases outside the gene matches: 16. The CDR3 spans 16 residues.

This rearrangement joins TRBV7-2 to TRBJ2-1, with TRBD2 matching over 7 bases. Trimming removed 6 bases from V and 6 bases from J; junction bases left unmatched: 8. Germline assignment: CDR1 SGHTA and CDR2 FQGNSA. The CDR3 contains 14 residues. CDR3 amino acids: CASRQGGGSNEQFF. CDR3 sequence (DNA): TGTGCCAGCAGGCAGGGCGGCGGGAGCAATGAGCAGTTCTTC.